A selection of T cell receptor beta chains follows, all from one sample in a study of Graves' ophthalmopathy and Graves' hyperthyroidism. TCRdb fed the multiplex PCR reads into MiXCR, producing one record per CDR3 protein. Of around 470,000 distinct CDR3 sequences listed, around 14% are singletons. Source material: blood. The receptors here all came from a woman aged 25 to 45 with Graves' ophthalmopathy. Each CDR3 is given with its conserved first and last residue. A D gene is named only where the DNA matches it firmly. A clone size is listed for some rows: how often the clone was seen (once, few, many), or a class if it is expanded.

clone_size	j_call	cdr3_length	d_call	v_call	cdr3_aa	cdr3_nt
many	TRBJ2-5	13	TRBD1	TRBV12-3/TRBV12-4	CASNRQGQETQYF	TGTGCCAGCAACAGACAGGGACAAGAGACCCAGTACTTC
once	TRBJ1-2	15	TRBD1	TRBV29-1	CSVEDQGQGNYGYTF	TGCAGCGTTGAAGATCAAGGACAGGGAAACTATGGCTACACCTTC
-	TRBJ2-7	15	TRBD2	TRBV19	CASSPRTSGSGEQYF	TGTGCCAGTAGTCCACGGACTAGCGGGTCGGGAGAGCAGTACTTC
many	TRBJ1-5	15	TRBD1	TRBV24-1	CATSDAGQGNQPQHF	TGTGCCACCAGTGATGCGGGACAGGGTAATCAGCCCCAGCATTTT
many	TRBJ1-2	13	-	TRBV6-2/TRBV6-3	CASTDPGGSGYTF	TGTGCCAGCACCGACCCCGGGGGTAGTGGCTACACCTTC
few	TRBJ1-2	17	TRBD1	TRBV6-1	CASKPLDRGLANYGYTF	TGTGCCAGCAAACCCCTGGACAGGGGGCTAGCTAACTATGGCTACACCTTC
many	TRBJ1-1	14	-	TRBV6-2/TRBV6-3	CASSSPGVRTEAFF	TGTGCCAGCAGTTCCCCGGGAGTCCGAACTGAAGCTTTCTTT
many	TRBJ2-5	14	TRBD2	TRBV27	CASRRDYQQETQYF	TGTGCCAGCAGGAGGGACTATCAACAAGAGACCCAGTACTTC
many	TRBJ1-1	15	TRBD1	TRBV12-3/TRBV12-4	CASSLEGTGNTEAFF	TGTGCCAGCAGTTTAGAGGGGACAGGGAATACTGAAGCTTTCTTT
many	TRBJ1-2	13	TRBD1	TRBV20-1	CSAPDRVNYGYTF	TGCAGTGCGCCGGACAGGGTTAACTATGGCTACACCTTC
-	TRBJ1-2	16	-	TRBV5-5	CASSSTRQADADGYTF	TGTGCCAGCAGCTCGACACGACAGGCCGATGCAGATGGCTACACCTTC
-	TRBJ1-2	15	-	TRBV19	CGNKTSGLRGYGYTF	TGTGGCAACAAAACGTCCGGGCTCCGAGGCTATGGCTACACCTTC
few	TRBJ1-6	17	-	TRBV12-3/TRBV12-4	CASSSRGNRQSNSPLHF	TGTGCCAGCAGTTCCCGGGGGAACCGGCAGAGTAATTCACCCCTCCACTTT
many	TRBJ2-2	16	TRBD1	TRBV7-3	CASSSRDRMGTGELFF	TGTGCCAGCAGCTCCAGGGACAGGATGGGCACCGGGGAGCTGTTTTTT
many	TRBJ1-1	15	-	TRBV11-1	CASSLKGWGSTEAFF	TGTGCCAGCAGCTTAAAGGGATGGGGGAGCACTGAAGCTTTCTTT
many	TRBJ2-2	16	TRBD2	TRBV6-1	CASSELAGSSTGELFF	TGTGCCAGCAGTGAACTAGCGGGATCAAGTACCGGGGAGCTGTTTTTT
-	TRBJ2-2	14	TRBD1	TRBV7-9	CASSFGTVTGELFF	TGTGCCAGCAGCTTTGGGACAGTCACCGGGGAGCTGTTTTTT
-	TRBJ2-2	15	-	TRBV12-3/TRBV12-4	CASRDLQPSTGELFF	TGTGCCAGCAGAGACCTCCAGCCATCCACCGGGGAGCTGTTTTTT
-	TRBJ2-2	13	-	TRBV28	CASSFRHTGELFF	TGTGCCAGCAGTTTCCGCCACACCGGGGAGCTGTTTTTT
few	TRBJ2-7	13	TRBD1	TRBV20-1	CSTGGLLLYEQYF	TGCAGTACAGGGGGCTTATTGTTATACGAGCAGTACTTC
many	TRBJ1-2	13	-	TRBV2	CASRAGEVAGYTF	TGTGCCAGCAGGGCGGGGGAAGTGGCTGGCTACACCTTC
-	TRBJ2-2	15	-	TRBV30	CAWLAAGLYTGELFF	TGTGCCTGGTTGGCGGCAGGTCTGTACACCGGGGAGCTGTTTTTT
many	TRBJ2-6	17	-	TRBV7-2	CASSLAGLLSGANVLTF	TGTGCCAGCAGCTTAGCGGGACTCCTCTCTGGGGCCAACGTCCTGACTTTC
many	TRBJ2-7	13	-	TRBV6-5	CASSYFGRGEQYF	TGTGCCAGCAGTTACTTTGGACGTGGCGAGCAGTACTTC
many	TRBJ1-1	16	-	TRBV6-2/TRBV6-3	CASSYSGGWLNTEAFF	TGTGCCAGCAGTTACTCGGGAGGGTGGTTGAACACTGAAGCTTTCTTT
few	TRBJ2-5	18	TRBD2	TRBV11-1	CASSLVWLAGGRWETQYF	TGTGCCAGCAGCTTGGTGTGGCTAGCGGGGGGCAGATGGGAGACCCAGTACTTC
many	TRBJ2-7	13	-	TRBV6-5	CASSSPRERKQYF	TGTGCCAGCAGTTCGCCCAGGGAGAGAAAGCAGTACTTC
-	TRBJ2-7	15	TRBD2	TRBV10-3	CATSPLLAGVDEQYF	TGTGCCACCTCCCCCTTACTAGCGGGGGTTGACGAGCAGTACTTC
many	TRBJ1-6	16	-	TRBV12-3/TRBV12-4	CASSSEGGAPNSPLHF	TGTGCCAGCAGTTCGGAGGGCGGGGCGCCTAATTCACCCCTCCACTTT
many	TRBJ1-6	15	TRBD1	TRBV27	CASSSHDRGHSPLHF	TGTGCCAGCAGTTCACACGACAGGGGGCATTCACCCCTCCACTTT
many	TRBJ1-5	15	-	TRBV20-1	CSAVKGTQSNQPQHF	TGCAGTGCTGTGAAGGGGACCCAAAGTAATCAGCCCCAGCATTTT
many	TRBJ2-2	14	-	TRBV6-1	CASQTGYYTGELFF	TGTGCCAGCCAGACAGGATATTACACCGGGGAGCTGTTTTTT
few	TRBJ1-1	13	-	TRBV19	CASSKAGATEAFF	TGTGCCAGTAGTAAGGCAGGGGCCACTGAAGCTTTCTTT
many	TRBJ2-7	14	-	TRBV12-3/TRBV12-4	CASSIDTTSYEQYF	TGTGCCAGCAGTATTGATACTACCTCCTACGAGCAGTACTTC
few	TRBJ2-5	15	-	TRBV4-1	CASSQLSGGGETQYF	TGCGCCAGCAGCCAACTTTCAGGGGGAGGGGAGACCCAGTACTTC
-	TRBJ1-6	16	TRBD1	TRBV7-8	CASSPWGDRVWSPLHF	TGTGCCAGCAGCCCGTGGGGGGACAGGGTTTGGTCACCCCTCCACTTT
many	TRBJ1-6	16	-	TRBV4-2	CASSQEGSRGNSPLHF	TGTGCCAGCAGCCAAGAAGGGAGTAGGGGGAATTCACCCCTCCACTTT
many	TRBJ1-5	13	-	TRBV12-3/TRBV12-4	CASSLAQYQPQHF	TGTGCCAGCAGTTTAGCCCAATATCAGCCCCAGCATTTT
many	TRBJ1-2	15	-	TRBV28	CASSPTLQTGYGYTF	TGTGCCAGCAGCCCTACCCTACAGACAGGTTATGGCTACACCTTC
many	TRBJ1-2	14	TRBD1	TRBV7-9	CASSHDGQGYGYTF	TGTGCCAGCAGCCACGATGGACAGGGTTATGGCTACACCTTC
many	TRBJ2-7	15	TRBD1	TRBV20-1	CSARTPGQGIYEQYF	TGCAGTGCTAGAACACCGGGACAGGGGATCTACGAGCAGTACTTC
-	TRBJ2-2	15	TRBD1	TRBV12-3/TRBV12-4	CASRSDRDGTGELFF	TGTGCCAGCAGATCGGACAGGGACGGCACCGGGGAGCTGTTTTTT